The text below deals with one TCR beta chain. As yet, its antigen is unknown. This PCR relied on a set of 60 Vbeta primers and 13 Jbeta primers. TCRdb's copy holds only in-frame clones and misses some; the assay was immunoSEQ multiplex PCR. The table includes around 130,000 clones, roughly three quarters detected once. The CDR3 sequence is 15 residues long. Trimming at V came to 7 bases and at J to 0 bases, leaving 7 bases not matched to a gene. The V gene's germline CDR1 is LNHDA and CDR2 SQIVND (reference sequence). This specimen comes from a study of cytomegalovirus exposure and HLA in healthy donors. Study-level background: Approximately 180 million T cells yielded approximately 100 million unique TCR beta sequences, as an earlier analysis found.

The study's findings and limits: As immune exposure information, only CMV serostatus was available. The analysis excluded some indistinguishable V segments, including TRBV6-2 and TRBV6-3. Reportedly, HLA-A and HLA-B alleles of most subjects were accurately predicted from TCR beta.

The V call is TRBV19, the J call TRBJ2-3; 7 bases are shared with TRBD1. This receptor was identified in a woman aged 55-70 years in good health and CMV-seronegative. The sample was PBMCs. The CDR3 DNA sequence: TGTGCCAGTAAACCCCGGGACAGAAGCACAGATACGCAGTATTTT. It codes for CASKPRDRSTDTQYF.